This TCR beta chain was observed in a study of blood T cell repertoires in COVID-19. For the study at large: T cells, B-cell-depleted T cells, or PBMCs supplied cDNA or gDNA.

Original analysis: Estimation of nucleated cell counts relied on the amplification of reference gene primers. The method was immunoSEQ multiplex PCR; TCRdb's version includes in-frame clones alone and lacks a portion of them. The V and J calls and the clone size are those of that table, but D and trimming were determined from the DNA. The repertoire holds around 180,000 clones, with roughly nine tenths as singletons. The germline V gene has CDR1 SGHVS and CDR2 FNYEAQ. V shed 5 bases and J 0 bases; nucleotides not matched to a gene: 4. The CDR3 runs to 15 residues. The sequence was collected from a man between 65 and 79 years old with active or convalescent COVID-19. The chain uses TRBV7-6 and TRBJ1-3; 7 bases are shared with TRBD1. The sequencing input was peripheral blood. This CDR3 is CASSLRTGSGNTIYF. In nucleotides, the CDR3 is TGTGCCAGCAGCCTGCGGACAGGCTCTGGAAACACCATATATTTT.